This TCR beta chain was recorded in a study of control samples from healthy donors and cancer patients. Per germline, CDR1 SGHTA and CDR2 FQGNSA. CDR3 length: 14 residues. The V end was cut by 2 bases, the J end by 5 bases, with 9 bases between. This clone has just a few counts. Clones were read by immunoSEQ multiplex PCR, and TCRdb kept only the in-frame ones, dropping some. This table holds over 100,000 clones, just over 90% found once. This clonotype originated in a woman between 18 and 30 years old in good health. The chain uses TRBV7-2 and TRBJ2-2; D possibly corresponds to TRBD1 (5 bases). Sequenced input: blood. The CDR3 here is CASSLQGTTGELFF. CDR3 sequence (DNA): TGTGCCAGCAGCTTACAGGGAACTACCGGGGAGCTGTTTTTT.